The 20 T cell receptor beta chains listed next were all sequenced from one sample in a study of tumor-infiltrating lymphocytes in primary liver carcinoma. Unsorted whole blood yielded blood RNA, and germline DNA was extracted as well. The input was around 0.5 ug total RNA; TCR beta cDNA was made from it with a constant-region primer. Construction of TCR beta libraries relied on three successive nested multiplex PCR rounds employing slightly modified ARM-PCR. For approximately 10 cycles apiece, the opening two PCR rounds ran with TRBV1-TRBV30 forward primers and a C-beta reverse primer. TCRdb re-called the multiplex PCR reads with MiXCR, one entry per CDR3 protein. This repertoire shows over 250,000 distinct CDR3 sequences, about 50% found once; its top ten account for more than 15%. Sequencing was performed on peripheral blood. These receptors all stem from a woman in her thirties with primary liver carcinoma and hepatitis B virus infection.

On this clonotype: Compared with germline, one end of the junction differs, possibly owing to a read error. J is TRBJ2-1 and V is TRBV7-9; D gene uncertain. This CDR3 has 12 amino acids. Germline V gene data show CDR1 as SEHNR and CDR2 as FQNEAQ (reference sequence). The DNA of the CDR3 is TGTGTCAGCAGCTTAGACCGGAATGAGCAGTTCTTC. Its protein product is CVSSLDRNEQFF.

The chain uses TRBV24-1 and TRBJ2-2; no clear D gene. This CDR3 is 15 amino acids long. Germline CDR1 reads KGHDR; CDR2 reads SFDVKD. The V end lost 6 bases, the J end lost 0 bases, and 10 bases lay between the germline ends. CDR3 nucleotide sequence: TGTGCCACCAGTTCAGTGTCAACGAACACCGGGGAGCTGTTTTTT. Translation: CATSSVSTNTGELFF.

As concerns this clonotype: A read error is likely, as this CDR3 ends without the conserved phenylalanine or tryptophan. The chain uses TRBV12-3 or TRBV12-4 and TRBJ2-3; no clear D. The CDR3 consists of 12 residues. CDR3 bases: TGTGCCAGTAGTTTGACCCGAGACGCGCAGTATTTA. It yields the protein CASSLTRDAQYL.

A note on this clonotype: A junction boundary mismatches the germline segment, possibly from a read error. The chain has TRBV28 and TRBJ2-1, with D tentatively TRBD2 (7 bases). The CDR3 is 15 residues long. CDR1 is MDHEN and CDR2 is SYDVKM in the germline V gene. The CDR3 DNA follows: TGTGCCAGCAGTTTGGGGGGGGCAGGAAACAATGAGCAGTCCTTC. It translates to CASSLGGAGNNEQSF.

This clonotype was seen just once. This sequence may be a read error, since a much larger clone differs from it by one base. The chain combines TRBV29-1 with TRBJ1-3; D may be TRBD1 (5 bases). The CDR3 is 12 residues long. CDR1 SQVTM and CDR2 ANQGSEA come from the germline V gene. CDR3 region: CGGRDSGNTIYF. The CDR3 DNA is TGCGGCGGGAGGGACTCCGGAAACACCATATATTTT.

Comment on this clonotype: A much larger clone differs from this one at a single base, so this may be a read error. The chain carries TRBV6-5 and TRBJ2-1, with 16 bases identical to TRBD2. Per the germline V gene, CDR1 is MNHEY and CDR2 is SVGAGI. The CDR3 loop spans 15 amino acids. V shed 6 bases and J 12 bases; nucleotides not matched to a gene: 8. CDR3 nucleotide sequence: TGTGCCAGCAGCTTCGGGACTAGCGGGAGGGTTGTGCAGTTCTTC. It specifies CASSFGTSGRVVQFF.

This clonotype was observed a few times. The V gene is TRBV6-2 or TRBV6-3, the J gene TRBJ2-7; no clear D. This CDR3 spans 14 amino acids. Trimming took 4 bases from V and 1 from J, leaving 11 bases between them. Germline loops: CDR1 MNHEY, CDR2 SVGEGT. The CDR3 loop is CASSSSGVSYEQYF. The CDR3 bases are TGTGCCAGCAGTTCTTCTGGGGTATCCTACGAGCAGTACTTC.

As regards this clonotype: This may come from a read error, since a much larger clone is one base off. V usage is TRBV29-1 and J usage is TRBJ2-1; D uncertain. Germline V gene lookup returns CDR1 SQVTM and CDR2 ANQGSEA. The CDR3 loop spans 12 amino acids. The CDR3 DNA is TGCAGCGTTCGATCTATCTACAAAGAGCAGTTCTTC. Protein product: CSVRSIYKEQFF.

With regard to this clonotype: Relative to the germline gene, one junction end is altered; a read error may explain this. The J gene is TRBJ2-3, the V gene TRBV7-9, with D maybe TRBD2 (6 bases). CDR1 and CDR2 from the germline V gene are SEHNR and FQNEAQ (reference sequence). There are 14 residues in the CDR3. CDR3 DNA: TGTGTCAGCGGGTCTACCGGGACTCGTTCCACGCAGTATTTT. It translates to CVSGSTGTRSTQYF.

The rearrangement joins TRBV6-2 or TRBV6-3 to TRBJ1-5; D is ambiguous. The CDR3 contains 15 residues. Trimming pared 7 bases from V and 0 bases from J, leaving 13 bases between. Germline V gene sequence: CDR1 MNHEY, CDR2 SVGEGT. The CDR3, as DNA: TGTGCCAGCAAACCGGACGGACGTAGCAATCAGCCCCAGCATTTT. This encodes CASKPDGRSNQPQHF.

This clonotype was seen only a few times. The chain combines TRBV5-1 with TRBJ1-4; 7 bases line up with TRBD1. The V segment lost 8 bases and the J segment 8 bases; nucleotides outside the gene matches: 9. The CDR3 totals 13 residues. CDR1 and CDR2 (germline): SGHRS, YFSETQ. This CDR3 is CASHRGSGEKLFF. DNA for the CDR3: TGCGCCAGTCACAGGGGTTCAGGAGAAAAACTGTTTTTT.

This clonotype has at least ten counts. This chain uses TRBV5-4 with TRBJ2-4; a possible D gene is TRBD1 (5 bases). CDR3 length equals 13 residues. V was shortened by 4 bases and J by 6 bases, with 11 bases between the two germline ends. In germline, CDR1 is SGHNT, CDR2 YYREEE (reference sequence). The CDR3, as DNA: TGTGCCAGCAGCCAGGATAGGGGAAACATTCAGTACTTC. This translates into CASSQDRGNIQYF.

The chain joins TRBV5-6 to TRBJ2-6, with D possibly matching TRBD2 (6 bases). The CDR3 totals 14 residues. Trimming removed 6 bases from V and 3 bases from J, with 10 bases in between. Germline V gene lookup returns CDR1 SGHDT and CDR2 YYEEEE. The CDR3 loop is CASNRGFGANVLTF. In DNA form, the CDR3 reads TGTGCCAGCAACCGGGGGTTTGGGGCCAACGTCCTGACTTTC.

As for this clonotype: A much larger clone sits a single nucleotide away, making a read error possible. The rearrangement links TRBV10-3 to TRBJ2-3; 7 bases align to TRBD1. Germline lookup yields CDR1 ENHRY and CDR2 SYGVKD. The V and J ends lost 8 bases and 2 bases, in that order; junction bases with no gene match: 4. The CDR3 sequence is 13 residues long. The CDR3 DNA sequence: TGTGCCATCTTGGGACAGCACACAGATACGCAGTATTTT. Its protein product is CAILGQHTDTQYF.

This chain links TRBV6-6 with TRBJ2-6, with unresolved D. Germline V CDR1 and CDR2: MNHNY, SVGAGI (reference sequence). V dropped 8 bases and J dropped 2 bases, with 10 bases sitting between them. This CDR3 has 14 amino acids. The CDR3 coding sequence is TGTGCCAGCTGGGCCGTCACTGGGGCCAACGTCCTGACTTTC. This encodes CASWAVTGANVLTF.

This clonotype was observed at least ten times. Given the absence of the conserved phenylalanine or tryptophan at the CDR3 end, a read error is likely. Because the CDR3's place on the DNA is in doubt, the DNA is left out and the CDR3 is given as listed by TCRdb. V usage is TRBV12-5 and J usage is TRBJ1-4. Germline CDR1 and CDR2: LGHNT and FRNRAP. The CDR3 is 13 amino acids in total, end residues counted. CDR3: CASGLVRRRSQIC.

The table lists this clonotype with a few counts. Being one base from a much bigger clone, this may be a read error. The V gene is TRBV11-3, the J gene TRBJ2-3, with 15 bases matching TRBD2. The CDR3 is made up of 19 amino acids. CDR1 SGHNT and CDR2 YENEEA come from the germline V gene. CDR3 sequence reads: CANSLLLGLAGGGTDTQYF. CDR3 DNA sequence: TGTGCCAACAGCTTACTTTTGGGACTAGCGGGAGGAGGCACAGATACGCAGTATTTT.

As regards this clonotype: This clone may be a read error of a much larger clone one base away. The chain couples TRBV6-2 or TRBV6-3 to TRBJ1-2; D not resolved. Germline assignment: CDR1 MNHEY and CDR2 SVGEGT. This CDR3 spans 12 amino acids. CDR3 DNA sequence: TGTACCAGCAGTCTCTTGAGAGGAATAAACACCTTC. It specifies CTSSLLRGINTF.

With regard to this clonotype: Germline is not matched at one junction end, which may reflect a read error. The chain recombines TRBV10-3 with TRBJ2-7; D is possibly TRBD1 or TRBD2 (6 bases each). Germline loops: CDR1 ENHRY, CDR2 SYGVKD. This CDR3 has 18 residues. In nucleotides, the CDR3 is TGTGCCATCAGTGATCGAGAGGGTTCGGGGGCCAACTCATACGAGCAGCACTTC. Amino acids: CAISDREGSGANSYEQHF.

V is TRBV12-3 or TRBV12-4 and J is TRBJ2-4; D remains ambiguous. This CDR3 has 13 residues. V dropped 0 bases and J dropped 9 bases, with 9 bases sitting between them. The CDR3 region has the DNA TGTGCCAGCAGTTTAGCCAGTATCGGCATTCAGTACTTC. Translated: CASSLASIGIQYF.